One and the same sample provided the 25 T cell receptor beta chains below, sequenced in a study of naive and memory T cell subsets. Blood and skin TCR RNA was reverse transcribed with alpha and beta constant primers. From the 5' RACE reads, TCRdb called clonotypes with MiXCR, one entry per CDR3 protein. The sample lists tens of thousands of distinct CDR3 sequences; under 30% were seen once. Whole-blood samples were around 2.3 ml of peripheral blood from healthy adult volunteers. The receptors were sampled from a female donor in good health.

The rearrangement uses TRBV7-2 and TRBJ1-2, with TRBD1 identical over 9 bases. J lost 3 bases, V lost 1 base, and 3 bases had no gene match. The germline CDR1 and CDR2 sequences are SGHTA and FQGNSA. The CDR3 covers 15 residues. The CDR3 loop reads CASSLDDRGYYGYTF. CDR3 DNA: TGTGCCAGCAGCTTAGACGACAGGGGGTACTATGGCTACACCTTC. The full variable domain, its missing parts supplied by reference TRBV7-2 and TRBJ1-2, is GAGVSQSPSNKVTEKGKDVELRCDPISGHTALYWYRQSLGQGLEFLIYFQGNSAPDKSGLPSDRFSAERTGGSVSTLTIQRTQQEDSAVYLCASSLDDRGYYGYTFGSGTRLTVV.

This clonotype has more than one count but fewer than ten. The chain carries TRBV7-2 and TRBJ1-2; D is unresolved. The germline V and J ends were trimmed by 4 bases and 8 bases, with 11 bases remaining between them. Looked up from germline, CDR1 is SGHTA and CDR2 is FQGNSA. The CDR3 spans 12 residues. The CDR3 DNA reads TGTGCCAGCAGCTCGTACCTGGACGGCTACACCTTC. The encoded protein is CASSSYLDGYTF.

The chain joins TRBV10-2 to TRBJ1-1; D is unresolved. Germline V gene data show CDR1 as WSHSY and CDR2 as SAAADI. The CDR3 runs to 14 residues. V lost 6 bases and J 6 bases, leaving 17 bases between the germline ends. The DNA of the CDR3 is TGCGCCAGCAGGGTGACATTGGCCGGGGCTGAAGCTTTCTTT. Its translation: CASRVTLAGAEAFF.

In this sample, this clonotype turned up many times. The chain is built from TRBV6-5 and TRBJ2-3; D is uncertain. This CDR3 has 13 residues. CDR1 and CDR2 from the germline V gene are MNHEY and SVGAGI. The V end was cut by 5 bases, the J end by 4 bases, with 10 bases between. CDR3 residues: CASSQTLSDTQYF. The CDR3 DNA follows: TGTGCCAGCAGTCAAACCCTATCAGATACGCAGTATTTT.

The chain combines TRBV5-6 with TRBJ1-1; no firm D call. The CDR3 runs 13 residues. V lost 1 base and J lost 0, with 4 bases in between. Germline V gene sequence: CDR1 SGHDT, CDR2 YYEEEE. The DNA of the CDR3 is TGTGCCAGCAGCTTGTACTTGAACACTGAAGCTTTCTTT. Its translation is CASSLYLNTEAFF.

The chain joins TRBV29-1 to TRBJ2-3; the D is unclear. The germline V and J ends were trimmed by 6 bases and 0 bases, with 13 bases remaining between them. The CDR3 consists of 14 residues. Germline loops: CDR1 SQVTM, CDR2 ANQGSEA. The DNA of the CDR3 is TGCAGCGTCCTGAGGACGGTGAGCACAGATACGCAGTATTTT. Translated: CSVLRTVSTDTQYF.

The table lists this clonotype with many counts. The CDR3 here is CASSFPLAGGPGDIQYF. The CDR3 DNA reads TGTGCCAGCAGCTTCCCACTAGCGGGAGGGCCTGGGGACATTCAGTACTTC. The chain has TRBV13 and TRBJ2-4; 13 bases fit TRBD2. The CDR3 runs 17 residues. In germline, CDR1 is PRHDT, CDR2 FYEKMQ (reference sequence). The V segment lost 3 bases and the J segment 8 bases; nucleotides outside the gene matches: 10.

This clonotype was counted many times. V usage is TRBV29-1 and J usage is TRBJ2-3; D unresolved. In germline, CDR1 is SQVTM, CDR2 ANQGSEA. Trimming stripped 4 bases from V and 0 bases from J, with 5 bases between. This CDR3 spans 12 amino acids. The CDR3 loop is CSVADSTDTQYF. CDR3 nucleotides: TGCAGCGTTGCGGACAGCACAGATACGCAGTATTTT.

This clonotype was found many times. The V call is TRBV19, the J call TRBJ2-4; 12 bases align to TRBD2. Germline CDR1 LNHDA, CDR2 SQIVND (reference sequence). This CDR3 contains 14 residues. Trimming took 6 bases from V and 7 from J; bases not matched to a gene: 4. The CDR3 here is CASSQTSGRNIQYF. CDR3 bases: TGTGCCAGTAGCCAAACTAGCGGGAGGAACATTCAGTACTTC.

This clonotype was seen repeatedly, ten times or more. This chain links TRBV30 with TRBJ1-1; 9 bases are shared with TRBD1. Germline V gives CDR1 GTSNPN, CDR2 SVGIG (reference sequence). V shed 2 bases and J 6 bases; nucleotides not matched to a gene: 10. The CDR3 sequence is 15 residues long. The CDR3 region is CAWSMGDRDQPEAFF. DNA of the CDR3: TGTGCCTGGAGTATGGGGGACAGGGACCAACCTGAAGCTTTCTTT.

The V and J genes are TRBV29-1 and TRBJ1-2; D call uncertain. This CDR3 spans 11 amino acids. Germline CDR1 is SQVTM and CDR2 is ANQGSEA. The V end was cut by 6 bases, the J end by 4 bases, with 9 bases between. CDR3 nucleotides: TGCAGCGTGGAACAGCGCTATGGCTACACCTTC. This sequence encodes CSVEQRYGYTF.

This clonotype was observed at least ten times. The DNA of the CDR3 is TGCACCAGCAGCCAAGATGACGGAAAGGGGGCCCAGCCCCAGCATTTT. It specifies CTSSQDDGKGAQPQHF. This chain joins TRBV1 and TRBJ1-5; TRBD1, as called in the table, went unchecked against the DNA. TRBV1 is assigned pseudogene status. This CDR3 has 16 amino acids.

This clonotype has a count of ten or more. The chain recombines TRBV7-2 with TRBJ2-3; D gene uncertain. The germline CDR1 and CDR2 sequences are SGHTA and FQGNSA. The ends were cut back, 7 bases at V and 0 bases at J, with 17 bases in the middle. The CDR3 spans 16 residues. CDR3 region: CASNPSWQSSTDTQYF. The CDR3 DNA reads as TGTGCCAGCAACCCGAGCTGGCAGTCAAGCACAGATACGCAGTATTTT.

The chain has TRBV7-2 and TRBJ2-7; D gene uncertain. This CDR3 is 13 amino acids long. Germline CDR1 is SGHTA and CDR2 is FQGNSA. Trimming stripped 2 bases from V and 3 bases from J, with 8 bases between. CDR3 amino acids: CASSLSDDYEQYF. The CDR3 DNA is TGTGCCAGCAGCTTATCCGACGACTACGAGCAGTACTTC.

There are many counts of this clonotype. V is TRBV5-1 and J is TRBJ1-1; D is possibly TRBD1 (5 bases). CDR3 length: 13 amino acids. Trimming took 2 bases from V and 5 from J, leaving 10 bases between them. Germline loops: CDR1 SGHRS, CDR2 YFSETQ. CDR3 loop: CASSFWGNTEAFF. CDR3 in DNA: TGCGCCAGCAGCTTTTGGGGGAATACTGAAGCTTTCTTT.

This clonotype was recorded at least ten times. This chain uses TRBV29-1 with TRBJ2-3; the D gene is possibly TRBD1 (6 bases). Germline CDR1 SQVTM, CDR2 ANQGSEA. The CDR3 loop spans 14 amino acids. The V gene lost 7 bases and the J gene lost 7 bases, with 21 bases spanning the gap. This chain's CDR3 is CSGRDTGPVHTQYF. DNA for the CDR3: TGCAGCGGTCGGGACACCGGACCGGTACATACGCAGTATTTT.

The chain carries TRBV20-1 and TRBJ2-1; 9 bases map to TRBD2. The junction had 4 bases not matched to a gene; V was cut back by 8 bases and J by 2 bases. The CDR3 consists of 13 residues. Germline values: CDR1 DFQATT, CDR2 SNEGSKA (reference sequence). This CDR3 is CSSPSGTYNEQFF. Written as DNA, the CDR3 is TGCAGTTCCCCTAGCGGGACCTACAATGAGCAGTTCTTC.

This clonotype is medium-sized by share. The chain carries TRBV7-9 and TRBJ2-1; D is possibly TRBD2 (5 bases). The CDR3 sequence is 16 residues long. Trimming removed 2 bases from V and 0 bases from J, with 11 bases in between. The germline CDR1 and CDR2 sequences are SEHNR and FQNEAQ (reference sequence). The CDR3 sequence: CASSLPSLYSYNEQFF. The CDR3 DNA follows: TGTGCCAGCAGCTTACCTAGCCTTTACTCCTACAATGAGCAGTTCTTC.

This clonotype appeared a few times. The chain recombines TRBV6-2 or TRBV6-3 with TRBJ2-7, with 8 bases identical to TRBD2. CDR1 and CDR2 (germline): MNHEY, SVGEGT. The trim removed 6 bases at V and 2 bases at J, leaving 3 bases unmatched. CDR3 size: 13 residues. The CDR3 region has the DNA TGTGCCAGCAGCTGGGGACTAGCCTACGAGCAGTACTTC. Its protein is CASSWGLAYEQYF.

The chain carries TRBV7-9 and TRBJ1-1, with a tentative D call TRBD1 (5 bases). CDR3 size: 14 residues. Per the germline V gene, CDR1 is SEHNR and CDR2 is FQNEAQ (reference sequence). Trimming cost V 5 bases and J 3 bases, with 13 bases left between them. The CDR3 sequence: CASSPSGRHTEAFF. The CDR3 DNA reads TGTGCCAGCAGCCCCTCAGGGCGGCACACTGAAGCTTTCTTT.

This clonotype was counted at least ten times. The V call is TRBV11-3, the J call TRBJ2-4, with D maybe TRBD1 (6 bases). CDR3 length equals 13 residues. Trimming took 5 bases from V and 4 from J, leaving 9 bases between them. The germline gives CDR1 SGHNT, CDR2 YENEEA. CDR3: CASSRGGKNIQYF. In nucleotides, the CDR3 is TGTGCCAGCAGCCGAGGGGGTAAAAACATTCAGTACTTC. The full variable domain, its missing parts supplied by reference TRBV11-3 and TRBJ2-4, is EAGVVQSPRYKIIEKKQPVAFWCNPISGHNTLYWYLQNLGQGPELLIRYENEEAVDDSQLPKDRFSAERLKGVDSTLKIQPAELGDSAVYLCASSRGGKNIQYFGAGTRLSVL.

With respect to this clonotype: A much bigger clone sits one base away, suggesting this may be a read error. The chain recombines TRBV11-2 with TRBJ1-1; 9 bases are a match to TRBD1. The CDR3 is 17 residues long. The V gene end was trimmed by 5 bases and the J gene end by 1 base; junction bases not matched to a gene: 11. Germline V gene data show CDR1 as SGHAT and CDR2 as FQNNGV. Written as DNA, the CDR3 is TGTGCCAGCAGCGACACCACCGGGACAGGGAGGAACACTGAAGCTTTCTTT. This codes for CASSDTTGTGRNTEAFF.

This clonotype was seen only a few times. This rearrangement joins TRBV10-3 to TRBJ1-1; D uncertain. The V gene lost 5 bases and the J gene lost 1 base, with 14 bases spanning the gap. CDR3 size: 15 residues. The germline CDR1 and CDR2 sequences are ENHRY and SYGVKD. CDR3 loop: CAISSPRSSNTEAFF. In DNA form, the CDR3 reads TGTGCCATCAGTTCACCTCGCAGCTCGAACACTGAAGCTTTCTTT.

This clonotype was seen a handful of times. J is TRBJ1-5 and V is TRBV20-1; weak D call: TRBD1 (6 bases). CDR1 and CDR2 from the germline V gene are DFQATT and SNEGSKA (reference sequence). There are 15 residues in the CDR3. The V end was cut by 6 bases, the J end by 10 bases, with 25 bases between. The CDR3 DNA is TGCAGTGCCCACAGGGTAGCGGCTGGCGACAGCCCCCAGCATTTT. Amino acids: CSAHRVAAGDSPQHF.

The CDR3 DNA sequence: TGTGCCAGCAGCTTATCGGGCCCCCCTGAAGCTTTCTTT. This encodes CASSLSGPPEAFF. The chain recombines TRBV7-3 with TRBJ1-1; no clear D. CDR3 length equals 13 residues. Germline V gene data show CDR1 as SGHTA and CDR2 as FQGTGA. The V end lost 2 bases, the J end lost 6 bases, and 10 bases lay between the germline ends.